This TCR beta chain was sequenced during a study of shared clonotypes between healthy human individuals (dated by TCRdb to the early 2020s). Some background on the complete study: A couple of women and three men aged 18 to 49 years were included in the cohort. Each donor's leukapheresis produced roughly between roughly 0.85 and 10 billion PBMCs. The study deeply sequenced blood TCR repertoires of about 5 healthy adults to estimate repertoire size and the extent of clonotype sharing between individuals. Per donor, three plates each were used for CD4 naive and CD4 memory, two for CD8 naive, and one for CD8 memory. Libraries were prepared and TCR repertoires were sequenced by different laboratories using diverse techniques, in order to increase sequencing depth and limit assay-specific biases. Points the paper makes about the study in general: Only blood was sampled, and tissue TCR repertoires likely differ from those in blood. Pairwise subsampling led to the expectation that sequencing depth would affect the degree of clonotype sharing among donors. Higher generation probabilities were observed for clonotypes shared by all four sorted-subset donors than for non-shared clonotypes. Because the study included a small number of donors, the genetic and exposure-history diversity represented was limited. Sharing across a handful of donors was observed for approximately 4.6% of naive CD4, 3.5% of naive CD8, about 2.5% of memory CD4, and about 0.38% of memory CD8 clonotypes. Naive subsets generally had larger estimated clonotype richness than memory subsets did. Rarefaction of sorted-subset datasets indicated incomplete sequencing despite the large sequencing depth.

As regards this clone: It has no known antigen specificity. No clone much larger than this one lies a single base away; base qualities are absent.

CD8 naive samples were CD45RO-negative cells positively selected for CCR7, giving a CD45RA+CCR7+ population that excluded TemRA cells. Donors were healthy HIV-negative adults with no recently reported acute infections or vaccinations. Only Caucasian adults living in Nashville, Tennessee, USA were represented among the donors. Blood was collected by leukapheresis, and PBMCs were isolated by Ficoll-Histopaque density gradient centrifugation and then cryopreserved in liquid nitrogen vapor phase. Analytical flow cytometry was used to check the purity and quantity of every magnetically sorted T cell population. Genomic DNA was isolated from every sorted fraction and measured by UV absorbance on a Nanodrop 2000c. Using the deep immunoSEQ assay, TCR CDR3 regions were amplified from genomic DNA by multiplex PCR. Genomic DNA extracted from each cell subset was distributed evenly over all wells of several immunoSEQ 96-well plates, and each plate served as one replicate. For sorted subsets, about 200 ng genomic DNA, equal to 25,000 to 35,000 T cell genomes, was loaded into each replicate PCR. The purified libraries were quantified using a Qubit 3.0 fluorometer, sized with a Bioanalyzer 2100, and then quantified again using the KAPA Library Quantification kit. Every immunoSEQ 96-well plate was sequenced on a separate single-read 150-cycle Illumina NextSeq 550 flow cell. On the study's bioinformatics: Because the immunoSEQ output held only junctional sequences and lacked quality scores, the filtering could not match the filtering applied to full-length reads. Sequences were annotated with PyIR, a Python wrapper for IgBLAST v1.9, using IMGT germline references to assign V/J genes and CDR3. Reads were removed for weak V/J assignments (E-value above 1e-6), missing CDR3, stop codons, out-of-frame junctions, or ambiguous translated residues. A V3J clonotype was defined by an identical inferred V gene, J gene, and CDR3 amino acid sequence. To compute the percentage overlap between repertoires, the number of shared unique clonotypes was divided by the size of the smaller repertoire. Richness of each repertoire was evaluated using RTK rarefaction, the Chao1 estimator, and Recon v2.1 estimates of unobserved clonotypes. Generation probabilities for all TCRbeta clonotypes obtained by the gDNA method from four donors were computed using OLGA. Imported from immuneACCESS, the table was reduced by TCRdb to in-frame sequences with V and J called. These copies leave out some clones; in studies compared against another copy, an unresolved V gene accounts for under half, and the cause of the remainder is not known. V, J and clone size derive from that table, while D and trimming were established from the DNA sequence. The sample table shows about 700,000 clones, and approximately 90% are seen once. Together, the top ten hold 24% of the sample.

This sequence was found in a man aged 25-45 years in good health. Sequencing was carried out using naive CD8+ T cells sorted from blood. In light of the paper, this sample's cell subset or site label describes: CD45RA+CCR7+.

The DNA sequence is as follows: TGCGCCAGCAGCCCCCGACTAGCGGGCCACAATGAGCAGTTCTTC. The encoded protein is CASSPRLAGHNEQFF. This sequence uses TRBV4-3 and TRBJ2-1; TRBD2 aligns with 10 central bases. Ends trimmed: V by 4 bases, J by 5 bases; bases unmatched to a gene: 5. Taken from the germline V gene, the CDR1 and CDR2 loops are LGHNA and YSLEER. From the cysteine through the phenylalanine, the CDR3 covers 15 amino acids. The only DNA kept is the CDR3, 45 bases in frame from the first base.